This passage covers 17 T cell receptor beta chains from one sample sequenced in a study of blood T cell repertoires in COVID-19. Here immunoSEQ multiplex PCR was the method, and the copy in TCRdb shows in-frame clones only, minus some. The table lists about 130,000 clones, 85% to 90% of them singletons. Sequenced input: peripheral blood. These receptor sequences come from a man older than 75 with active or convalescent COVID-19.

This rearrangement joins TRBV10-1 to TRBJ2-1; D is perhaps TRBD2 (7 bases). The CDR3 has 19 residues. Trimming removed 3 bases from V and 4 bases from J, with 25 bases in between. Germline loops: CDR1 WNHNN, CDR2 SYGVQD (reference sequence). CDR3 in amino acids: CASSEEGGEGQRPYNEQFF. DNA for the CDR3: TGCGCCAGCAGTGAAGAGGGGGGGGAGGGGCAGAGACCTTACAATGAGCAGTTCTTC.

This chain uses TRBV4-1 with TRBJ2-5; maybe TRBD2 (5 bases). The ends were cut back, 4 bases at V and 4 bases at J, with 13 bases in the middle. The germline CDR1 and CDR2 sequences are MGHRA and YSYEKL. CDR3 length: 14 amino acids. This chain's CDR3 is CASSRSGVTETQYF. CDR3 bases: TGCGCCAGCAGCCGCTCCGGGGTTACAGAGACCCAGTACTTC.

V usage is TRBV19 and J usage is TRBJ1-6, with D perhaps TRBD1 (5 bases). CDR3 length: 13 residues. The V end lost 4 bases, the J end lost 7 bases, and 8 bases lay between the germline ends. Germline CDR1 and CDR2: LNHDA and SQIVND (reference sequence). The CDR3 loop is CASSTHRNSPLHF. DNA for the CDR3: TGTGCCAGTAGTACACACAGGAATTCACCCCTCCACTTT.

V gene TRBV7-2 combines with J gene TRBJ2-2; 10 nucleotides line up with TRBD2. Germline V gene lookup returns CDR1 SGHTA and CDR2 FQGNSA. The CDR3 has 18 amino acids. The V and J ends lost 5 bases and 3 bases, in that order; junction bases with no gene match: 12. The CDR3: CASSPRLAGESYTGELFF. CDR3 bases: TGTGCCAGCAGCCCCAGGCTAGCGGGAGAGTCGTACACCGGGGAGCTGTTTTTT.

The chain recombines TRBV19 with TRBJ2-5; a possible D gene is TRBD2 (5 bases). This CDR3 comprises 13 residues. Trimming cost V 5 bases and J 1 base, with 8 bases left between them. Germline V gene sequence: CDR1 LNHDA, CDR2 SQIVND (reference sequence). CDR3 protein: CASSPTIQETQYF. The CDR3 DNA follows: TGTGCCAGTAGTCCGACTATCCAAGAGACCCAGTACTTC.

The chain carries TRBV6-5 and TRBJ1-1; D remains unclear. V was trimmed by 2 bases and J by 5 bases, leaving 18 bases between them. Germline loops: CDR1 MNHEY, CDR2 SVGAGI. The CDR3 has 16 residues. The CDR3 region is CASSYAGNFSPTEAFF. Here the CDR3 DNA reads TGTGCCAGCAGTTACGCCGGGAACTTCAGCCCGACTGAAGCTTTCTTT.

V gene TRBV27 combines with J gene TRBJ1-1; D unclear. The CDR3 is 14 residues long. V lost 3 bases and J 0 bases, leaving 8 bases between the germline ends. Germline CDR1 and CDR2: MNHEY and SMNVEV (reference sequence). The CDR3 loop is CASSFLRMNTEAFF. CDR3 DNA: TGTGCCAGCAGTTTTTTGAGGATGAACACTGAAGCTTTCTTT.

The CDR3 spells CAWSTKSGEQYF. The CDR3 bases are TGTGCCTGGAGTACCAAATCGGGCGAGCAGTACTTC. The rearrangement uses TRBV30 and TRBJ2-7; no clear D. V lost 2 bases, J lost 6 bases, and 11 bases lay in between. Germline CDR1 GTSNPN, CDR2 SVGIG (reference sequence). CDR3 length equals 12 residues. The variable domain in full, with the rest retrieved from reference TRBV30 and TRBJ2-7, is SQTIHQWPATLVQPVGSPLSLECTVEGTSNPNLYWYRQAAGRGLQLLFYSVGIGQISSEVPQNLSASRPQDRQFILSSKKLLLSDSGFYLCAWSTKSGEQYFGPGTRLTVT.

The V call is TRBV27, the J call TRBJ2-7, with 11 bases lining up with TRBD2. Trimming at V came to 6 bases and at J to 0 bases, leaving 19 bases not matched to a gene. Germline assignment: CDR1 MNHEY and CDR2 SMNVEV (reference sequence). The CDR3 sequence is 20 residues long. As DNA, the CDR3 is TGTGCCAGCAGCCTTACCTGGGATGCGGTGGGACTAGCGGCCTCCTACGAGCAGTACTTC. It is translated as CASSLTWDAVGLAASYEQYF.

The CDR3 coding sequence is TGTGCCAGCGGGCAGCTGACTGAAGCTTTCTTT. As protein: CASGQLTEAFF. This chain joins TRBV2 and TRBJ1-1; D is uncertain. Germline V gene data show CDR1 as SNHLY and CDR2 as FYNNEI. The CDR3 is 11 residues long. The V end lost 8 bases, the J end lost 5 bases, and 9 bases lay between the germline ends.

This chain links TRBV7-6 with TRBJ1-1; 7 positions agree with TRBD1. Germline-derived CDR1 and CDR2 are SGHVS and FNYEAQ. The length of the CDR3 is 14 residues. The trim removed 5 bases at V and 0 bases at J, leaving 3 bases unmatched. The CDR3 reads CASSPTGLNTEAFF. The CDR3 DNA is TGTGCCAGCAGCCCGACAGGGTTGAACACTGAAGCTTTCTTT.

The chain is built from TRBV2 and TRBJ2-2, with D hard to call. This CDR3 has 11 amino acids. CDR1 SNHLY and CDR2 FYNNEI come from the germline V gene. V lost 8 bases to trimming and J lost 5 bases, with 6 bases between them. The CDR3: CASAGTGELFF. Here the CDR3 DNA reads TGTGCCAGCGCAGGTACCGGGGAGCTGTTTTTT. Using reference TRBV2 and TRBJ2-2 for the parts outside the CDR3, the full variable domain is EPEVTQTPSHQVTQMGQEVILRCVPISNHLYFYWYRQILGQKVEFLVSFYNNEISEKSEIFDDQFSVERPDGSNFTLKIRSTKLEDSAMYFCASAGTGELFFGEGSRLTVL.

The chain combines TRBV5-4 with TRBJ2-3; 8 positions match TRBD1. The CDR3 sequence is 15 residues long. CDR1 SGHNT and CDR2 YYREEE come from the germline V gene (reference sequence). Trimming took 3 bases from V and 4 from J; bases not matched to a gene: 7. The CDR3 reads CASSSPGGSADTQYF. The CDR3 DNA is TGTGCCAGCAGCTCTCCAGGGGGCAGTGCAGATACGCAGTATTTT. The full variable domain, its missing parts supplied by reference TRBV5-4 and TRBJ2-3, is ETGVTQSPTHLIKTRGQQVTLRCSSQSGHNTVSWYQQALGQGPQFIFQYYREEENGRGNFPPRFSGLQFPNYSSELNVNALELDDSALYLCASSSPGGSADTQYFGPGTRLTVL.

This clone has only one observation. CDR3 DNA sequence: TGTGCCACCAGCAGAGATTGGGCAGGGGGGATGGATGAGCAGTTCTTC. This translates into CATSRDWAGGMDEQFF. The rearrangement joins TRBV15 to TRBJ2-1; maybe TRBD1 (7 bases). The CDR3 loop spans 16 amino acids. Germline V CDR1 and CDR2: LNHNV, YYDKDF (reference sequence). V lost 0 bases and J lost 8, with 17 bases in between.

The chain links TRBV21-1 to TRBJ2-1; TRBD1 is the table's D call and was not checked against the DNA. TRBV21-1 is a pseudogene. CDR3 size: 13 residues. The CDR3 loop is CASSTQGLHEQFF. The CDR3 bases are TGTGCCAGCAGCACCCAGGGCCTTCATGAGCAGTTCTTC.

V and J are TRBV24-1 and TRBJ1-2; 9 nucleotides agree with TRBD1. The CDR3 is 17 amino acids. The germline V gene has CDR1 KGHDR and CDR2 SFDVKD. The V gene end was trimmed by 3 bases and the J gene end by 7 bases; junction bases not matched to a gene: 14. CDR3: CATSDLSSTGGYRGYTF. In nucleotides, the CDR3 is TGTGCCACCAGTGATCTTTCCTCAACAGGGGGCTACCGTGGCTACACCTTC.

The chain is built from TRBV11-2 and TRBJ1-2; no firm D call. Trimming removed 0 bases from V and 6 bases from J, with 14 bases in between. CDR3 size: 15 residues. Germline CDR1 reads SGHAT; CDR2 reads FQNNGV. CDR3 sequence: CASSLDYSSVDGYTF. CDR3 DNA: TGTGCCAGCAGCTTAGATTACTCGAGTGTGGATGGCTACACCTTC. Combining the CDR3 with reference TRBV11-2 and TRBJ1-2 gives the whole variable domain EAGVAQSPRYKIIEKRQSVAFWCNPISGHATLYWYQQILGQGPKLLIQFQNNGVVDDSQLPKDRFSAERLKGVDSTLKIQPAKLEDSAVYLCASSLDYSSVDGYTFGSGTRLTVV.